This TCR beta chain was retrieved from a study of blood T cell repertoires in COVID-19. Study overall: The samples span acute and convalescent COVID-19 from the United States, Italy and Spain. The analysed material was cDNA or gDNA that came from T cells, B-cell-depleted T cells, or PBMCs.

Original processing notes: Scientists estimated how many nucleated cells there were by amplifying reference gene primers. Assay: immunoSEQ multiplex PCR; the TCRdb copy retains only in-frame clones and omits some. Clonal size and the V and J genes are those of that table, whereas D and trimming came from the DNA. The data show about 120,000 clones, with about 85% seen just once and 7.7% held by the top ten. With V trimmed by 6 bases and J by 3 bases, 9 bases remained unmatched. Germline loops: CDR1 LNHDA, CDR2 SQIVND (reference sequence). This CDR3 comprises 16 residues. The TCR sequence derives from a human donor in a cohort sampled during active COVID-19. The sample consisted of peripheral blood. This rearrangement joins TRBV19 to TRBJ2-3; 10 bases are a match to TRBD2. The CDR3: CASSPGTSVRTDTQYF. As DNA, the CDR3 is TGTGCCAGTAGCCCAGGGACTAGCGTTCGTACAGATACGCAGTATTTT. The entire variable domain, with the rest obtained from reference TRBV19 and TRBJ2-3, is as follows: DGGITQSPKYLFRKEGQNVTLSCEQNLNHDAMYWYRQDPGQGLRLIYYSQIVNDFQKGDIAEGYSVSREKKESFPLTVTSAQKNPTAFYLCASSPGTSVRTDTQYFGPGTRLTVL.